This T cell receptor beta chain was observed in a study of blood T cell repertoires in COVID-19. Study in general: There were acute and convalescent COVID-19 samples, and they came from the United States, Italy and Spain. The cDNA or gDNA used as material had been derived from T cells, B-cell-depleted T cells, or PBMCs.

Methods used by the authors: Reference gene primer amplification in the assay estimated nucleated cell counts. TCRdb's table, derived via immunoSEQ multiplex PCR, lists solely in-frame clones and lacks some. The V and J calls and the clone size are those of that table, but D and trimming were determined from the DNA. The sample lists about 68,000 clones, roughly 90% occurring once. Germline loops: CDR1 GTSNPN, CDR2 SVGIG (reference sequence). The CDR3 is 16 residues long. Trimming took 3 bases from V and 10 from J; bases not matched to a gene: 17. Specimen: peripheral blood. The V call is TRBV30, the J call TRBJ1-4; TRBD1 matches 7 bases. The TCR originated in a man under 40 with acute or convalescent COVID-19. The CDR3: CAWSAAPGQQIGKLFF. Written as DNA, the CDR3 is TGTGCCTGGAGCGCAGCCCCGGGACAGCAAATCGGAAAACTGTTTTTT.